The 27 T cell receptor beta chains presented below share a single source sample, sequenced in a study of T cell changes during pregnancy in multiple sclerosis. Generated by immunoSEQ multiplex PCR, the TCRdb table keeps only in-frame clones and is missing some. The sample consists of tens of thousands of clones, more than 75% of them appearing once. The material sequenced was CD4+ T cells from peripheral blood mononuclear cells, taken in the second trimester of pregnancy. The receptors were sampled from a female donor in good health, enrolled as a control in a pregnancy study.

V is TRBV27 and J is TRBJ2-3; 10 bases agree with TRBD2. The CDR3 sequence is 15 residues long. Germline V lookup: CDR1 MNHEY, CDR2 SMNVEV (reference sequence). J gave up 3 bases and V 6 bases, and 6 bases lay outside the gene matches. The chain's CDR3 is CASRGPLAGTDTQYF. The CDR3 DNA reads as TGTGCCAGCAGAGGCCCACTAGCGGGAACAGATACGCAGTATTTT.

This clone was seen a handful of times. This rearrangement joins TRBV5-1 to TRBJ2-5, with a possible D match to TRBD2 (5 bases). The CDR3 sequence is 14 residues long. With 0 bases removed from V and 5 bases from J, the gap between germline ends came to 11 bases. Per germline, CDR1 SGHRS and CDR2 YFSETQ. This chain's CDR3 is CASSLDEGGETQYF. Here the CDR3 DNA reads TGCGCCAGCAGCTTGGATGAGGGCGGGGAGACCCAGTACTTC.

The chain links TRBV10-2 to TRBJ1-5, with 8 bases that match TRBD1. Trimming cost V 3 bases and J 7 bases; bases outside gene matches: 11. The germline CDR1 and CDR2 sequences are WSHSY and SAAADI. CDR3 length: 16 residues. The CDR3 region is CASSDEAGGKGQPQHF. The DNA for the CDR3 is TGCGCCAGCAGTGATGAGGCAGGGGGCAAGGGCCAGCCCCAGCATTTT.

The chain combines TRBV4-1 with TRBJ1-3; D call uncertain. CDR1 and CDR2 from the germline V gene are MGHRA and YSYEKL. The V and J ends lost 1 base and 4 bases respectively, with 2 bases between them. The CDR3 covers 12 residues. CDR3 DNA sequence: TGCGCCAGCAGCCAAGCAGGAAACACCATATATTTT. It encodes CASSQAGNTIYF.

The genes are TRBV19 and TRBJ2-1; 8 nucleotides align to TRBD2. The CDR3 totals 15 residues. The germline V gene has CDR1 LNHDA and CDR2 SQIVND (reference sequence). V gave up 6 bases and J gave up 3 bases; unmatched junction bases: 7. This chain's CDR3 is CASRTPGGDYNEQFF. The CDR3 DNA sequence: TGTGCCAGTAGAACCCCCGGGGGGGACTACAATGAGCAGTTCTTC.

The genes are TRBV6-7 and TRBJ2-5, with 10 bases that match TRBD2. The closer fit of TRBJ2-7 to the DNA end suggests the J call may be wrong. TRBV6-7 is designated an ORF whose function remains uncertain. The CDR3 spans 17 residues. In DNA, the CDR3 is TGTGCCAGCAGTTACGGGGGTAGCGGGAGGCGTTCCTACGAGCAGTACTTC. Protein product: CASSYGGSGRRSYEQYF.

The chain recombines TRBV21-1 with TRBJ1-5; the DNA was not compared with TRBD1, the D call given in the table. TRBV21-1 is an annotated pseudogene. The CDR3 consists of 18 residues. In DNA, the CDR3 is TGTGCCAGCAGCAATGGAGGACAGGGGGGGAGAAACAATCAGCCCCAGCATTTT. It yields the protein CASSNGGQGGRNNQPQHF.

This clone came up once. The genes are TRBV6-5 and TRBJ2-7; D gene uncertain. The ends were cut back, 6 bases at V and 3 bases at J, with 15 bases in the middle. CDR3 length equals 14 residues. Per germline, CDR1 MNHEY and CDR2 SVGAGI. CDR3 sequence: CASSDKPPYYEQYF. The DNA for the CDR3 is TGTGCCAGCAGCGATAAGCCTCCCTACTACGAGCAGTACTTC.

The chain employs TRBV18 and TRBJ2-5; weak D call: TRBD1 (6 bases). Germline values: CDR1 KGHSH, CDR2 LQKENI. Trimming stripped 3 bases from V and 4 bases from J, with 9 bases between. This CDR3 region has 13 residues. The CDR3, as DNA: TGTGCCAGCTCACCGGGGGCGTCAGAGACCCAGTACTTC. Its translation: CASSPGASETQYF.

The V call is TRBV15, the J call TRBJ2-1; TRBD2 matches at 7 bases. With V trimmed by 1 base and J by 0 bases, 3 bases remained unmatched. The CDR3 extends over 16 amino acids. Germline V gives CDR1 LNHNV, CDR2 YYDKDF (reference sequence). The CDR3 sequence is CATSRGSGGSYNEQFF. Here the CDR3 DNA reads TGTGCCACCAGCAGAGGGTCGGGGGGCTCCTACAATGAGCAGTTCTTC.

The chain recombines TRBV7-3 with TRBJ2-1; 15 positions match TRBD2. Germline V gene lookup returns CDR1 SGHTA and CDR2 FQGTGA. The CDR3 has 17 residues. J lost 7 bases, V lost 5 bases, and 9 bases had no gene match. The DNA for the CDR3 is TGTGCCAGCAGCCCATCTACGGGACTAGCGGGAGGAAATGAGCAGTTCTTC. This translates into CASSPSTGLAGGNEQFF.

The chain employs TRBV6-1 and TRBJ2-7, with 11 bases lining up with TRBD2. The trim removed 5 bases at V and 0 bases at J, leaving 3 bases unmatched. The length of the CDR3 is 15 residues. The germline CDR1 and CDR2 sequences are MNHNS and SASEGT. CDR3 nucleotide sequence: TGTGCCAGCAGTCTAGCGGGGGGACTCTCCTACGAGCAGTACTTC. As protein: CASSLAGGLSYEQYF.

The chain recombines TRBV7-2 with TRBJ1-1; 7 nucleotides align to TRBD1. The CDR3 is made up of 15 amino acids. J gave up 4 bases and V 1 base, and 6 bases lay outside the gene matches. Germline V gene sequence: CDR1 SGHTA, CDR2 FQGNSA. CDR3 DNA: TGTGCCAGCAGCTTAGGCCTAGGGGGCGTCACTGAAGCTTTCTTT. Translation: CASSLGLGGVTEAFF. Using reference TRBV7-2 and TRBJ1-1 for the parts outside the CDR3, the full variable domain is GAGVSQSPSNKVTEKGKDVELRCDPISGHTALYWYRQSLGQGLEFLIYFQGNSAPDKSGLPSDRFSAERTGGSVSTLTIQRTQQEDSAVYLCASSLGLGGVTEAFFGQGTRLTVV.

This rearrangement joins TRBV27 to TRBJ2-7; TRBD2 matches 7 bases. The CDR3 consists of 14 residues. Trimming cost V 2 bases and J 9 bases; bases outside gene matches: 10. Germline-derived CDR1 and CDR2 are MNHEY and SMNVEV (reference sequence). The CDR3, as DNA: TGTGCCAGCAGTTTAGAGCTAGCGGCTACGCGGCAGTACTTC. Residues: CASSLELAATRQYF.

This clone is a singleton in its sample. The rearrangement uses TRBV19 and TRBJ1-4, with D hard to call. Germline V gene lookup returns CDR1 LNHDA and CDR2 SQIVND (reference sequence). This CDR3 has 16 residues. Trimming pared 5 bases from V and 0 bases from J, leaving 13 bases between. The CDR3 region is CASSQRRIATNEKLFF. The CDR3 nucleotides read TGTGCCAGTAGTCAGCGGCGAATCGCAACTAATGAAAAACTGTTTTTT.

This clone has only one observation. J is TRBJ1-3 and V is TRBV25-1; unclear D gene. This CDR3 is 14 amino acids long. Germline V CDR1 and CDR2: MGHDK, SYGVNS. Deletions cut 3 bases from V and 0 bases from J, with 6 bases between. CDR3 residues: CASSEESSGNTIYF. CDR3 nucleotide sequence: TGTGCCAGCAGTGAGGAGTCCTCTGGAAACACCATATATTTT.

The J gene is TRBJ1-6, the V gene TRBV6-1; D not resolved. V was pared by 2 bases and J by 10 bases, with 15 bases between. This CDR3 spans 15 amino acids. CDR1 is MNHNS and CDR2 is SASEGT in the germline V gene. The CDR3 DNA reads TGTGCCAGCAGTGAATTGCACAGCTATCGCTCACCCCTCCACTTT. Amino acid sequence: CASSELHSYRSPLHF.

The rearrangement joins TRBV6-1 to TRBJ1-1; D perhaps matches TRBD1 (5 bases). Per germline, CDR1 MNHNS and CDR2 SASEGT. The CDR3 loop spans 12 amino acids. V lost 6 bases, J lost 4 bases, and 9 bases lay in between. The CDR3 spells CASRGRVTEAFF. CDR3 bases: TGTGCCAGCAGGGGGCGCGTCACTGAAGCTTTCTTT.

The gene calls are TRBV5-6 and TRBJ2-3; the D gene is possibly TRBD2 (5 bases). Trimming took 2 bases from V and 6 from J, leaving 10 bases between them. CDR3 length: 13 amino acids. The germline CDR1 and CDR2 sequences are SGHDT and YYEEEE. The DNA for the CDR3 is TGTGCCAGCAGCTTAGCTAGCCTCGATACGCAGTATTTT. Encoded protein: CASSLASLDTQYF.

CDR3 loop: CAWSEGQGIGTEAFF. In nucleotides, the CDR3 is TGTGCCTGGAGTGAAGGACAGGGAATAGGCACTGAAGCTTTCTTT. V is TRBV30 and J is TRBJ1-1, with 8 bases matching TRBD1. CDR1 is GTSNPN, CDR2 SVGIG, per germline (reference sequence). The V and J ends lost 1 base and 4 bases, in that order; junction bases with no gene match: 8. This CDR3 is 15 amino acids long.

V gene TRBV5-4 combines with J gene TRBJ2-1, with 10 bases matching TRBD2. CDR3 length equals 18 residues. The V and J ends lost 4 bases and 0 bases, in that order; junction bases with no gene match: 10. Germline assignment: CDR1 SGHNT and CDR2 YYREEE (reference sequence). In DNA form, the CDR3 reads TGTGCCAGCAGCCCGGGGACTAGCGCCAGGAGCTCCTACAATGAGCAGTTCTTC. Translating it yields CASSPGTSARSSYNEQFF.

The rearrangement uses TRBV25-1 and TRBJ1-1; a possible D gene is TRBD1 (5 bases). The V gene lost 7 bases and the J gene lost 1 base, with 16 bases spanning the gap. Germline V gene sequence: CDR1 MGHDK, CDR2 SYGVNS. The CDR3 consists of 15 residues. CDR3 coding DNA: TGTGCCAGCACCCCAAGGGGCAGGGCGAACACTGAAGCTTTCTTT. Protein product: CASTPRGRANTEAFF.

This chain links TRBV19 with TRBJ2-2; 8 nucleotides agree with TRBD2. V was clipped by 5 bases and J by 5 bases; unmatched bases: 4. The germline gives CDR1 LNHDA, CDR2 SQIVND (reference sequence). The CDR3 is made up of 14 amino acids. CDR3 loop: CASSPGLGTGELFF. The CDR3 bases are TGTGCCAGTAGTCCGGGACTAGGGACCGGGGAGCTGTTTTTT.

Only one count was recorded for this clone. V usage is TRBV9 and J usage is TRBJ2-3; 7 nucleotides agree with TRBD2. Germline loops: CDR1 SGDLS, CDR2 YYNGEE. This CDR3 is 14 amino acids long. The J segment lost 4 bases and the V segment lost 2 bases, leaving 4 bases of the junction unmatched. The CDR3 nucleotides read TGTGCCAGCAGCGTTGGGGGGGTTGCAGATACGCAGTATTTT. It specifies CASSVGGVADTQYF.

The rearrangement uses TRBV29-1 and TRBJ1-2; unclear D gene. The germline gives CDR1 SQVTM, CDR2 ANQGSEA. The CDR3 is 16 amino acids. V was trimmed by 6 bases and J by 0 bases, leaving 20 bases between them. CDR3 residues: CSVPLTPTPPNYGYTF. In nucleotides, the CDR3 is TGCAGCGTCCCCCTGACCCCGACACCTCCTAACTATGGCTACACCTTC.

The chain joins TRBV16 to TRBJ1-4; no firm D call. The germline V gene has CDR1 KGHSY and CDR2 FQNENV. V was pared by 1 base and J by 8 bases, with 14 bases between. This CDR3 has 15 residues. CDR3 in amino acids: CASSQLGTEGEKLFF. The CDR3 nucleotides read TGTGCCAGCAGCCAATTAGGAACCGAGGGAGAAAAACTGTTTTTT.

The chain carries TRBV29-1 and TRBJ2-3; D may be TRBD1 (6 bases). The CDR3 contains 15 residues. Germline V gene sequence: CDR1 SQVTM, CDR2 ANQGSEA. Between the trimmed V and J ends, which lost 5 bases and 0 bases, there was a span of 15 bases. The CDR3 DNA is TGCAGCGTTCGGACAGAGCCATTTAGCACAGATACGCAGTATTTT. Its protein product is CSVRTEPFSTDTQYF.